This T cell receptor (beta chain) was sequenced during a study of T cell responses to AZD1222 COVID-19 vaccine (dated by TCRdb to the early 2020s). Regarding the research as a whole: TCR sequencing covered over 230 trial participants: 207 given two doses of AZD1222 and around 26 given two doses of MenACWY control vaccine. Trial participants were enrolled by age into 18-55, 56-69 and 70-plus year subgroups, with around 150, 28 and 57 TCR-sequenced participants respectively.

Summary of the overall study and its limitations: Because no day 14 peak-response samples were available, the repertoires could be characterized only after the peak T cell response. Spike-specific TCR breadth and depth rose significantly after two AZD1222 doses compared with day 0 and with MenACWY recipients. The whole spike protein was spanned by vaccine-associated CD4 TCRs, and dominant responses were seen in regions 160-218 and 743-854. Reportedly, close to half of the unique spike-specific TCRs recognized epitopes lying outside the regions that are mutated in the B.1.351 and B.1.1.7 variants. Conclusions about previously exposed vaccinees were limited because only six AZD1222 recipients were SARS-CoV-2 seropositive at baseline. In the small 56-69-year group, the increase in depth fell short of significance, most likely because of low power. Participants were mostly white British and included more females than males, and it was suggested by the authors that clonal diversity may have been underestimated.

The CDR3 regions of human TCRbeta chains were subjected to immunosequencing. On the authors' methods: TCRs in the repertoires were compared against a reference library of SARS-CoV-2-specific TCRs that had been generated with the MIRA antigen-specificity platform. Breadth was defined as the fraction of unique TCRs that were SARS-CoV-2-associated. Depth was defined as the fraction of total T cells that were SARS-CoV-2-associated. Using the MIRA data, every spike-specific TCR was mapped to the spike region that the TCR reacted to and assigned to either a CD4 or a CD8 class. Log10-transformed breadth and depth values were compared by one-way ANOVA with Sidak's multiple comparisons tests. TCRdb mirrors the immuneACCESS table, restricted to in-frame sequences. Some clones are absent from its copies; in checked studies, under half trace to an unresolved V gene, and the reason for the others is unknown. V and J calls and clone size are copied from that table; D and trimming were computed from the DNA. The sample table lists about 150,000 clones, roughly 90% of them with a count of one. The ten top clones hold 1.5% of the sample.

Comment on this clone: The target of this receptor is not known. One base away there is no much larger clone; base qualities are not given.

The time point label, read with the paper, signifies: about 28 days (+/-7) after the second vaccine dose. Because spike-specific TCR depth and breadth did not differ between the two schedules, AZD1222 recipients who got a second dose at roughly 4 weeks were pooled with those who got a second dose at roughly 12 weeks. Samples from vaccinated people were obtained from the UK trials COV001 and COV002, which included a single-blind randomized controlled phase 2/3 trial of AZD1222 (ChAdOx1 nCoV-19) in healthy adults. Trial participant PBMC samples were collected at day 0 and day 28 after the second dose for TCRbeta chain sequencing. In the germline V gene (reference sequence), CDR1 corresponds to SGHKS and CDR2 to YYEKEE. Reading from cysteine to phenylalanine, the CDR3 counts 14 amino acids. The only DNA kept is the CDR3, 42 bases in frame from the first base. At the junction V is shortened by 4 bases and J by 6 bases; bases outside the gene matches: 10.

The receptor chain draws on TRBV5-5 and TRBJ2-7, with 7 central nucleotides matching TRBD1. The starting material was peripheral blood, obtained 28 days after the second AZD1222 dose. The sequence came from an adult who received the AZD1222 COVID-19 vaccine. The nucleotide sequence reads as follows: TGTGCCAGCAGCCCTAGACAGGGTCTCGGCGAGCAGTACTTC. Its coded protein is CASSPRQGLGEQYF.